This T cell receptor (beta chain) derives from a study of blood T cell repertoires in COVID-19. Across the whole study: Collection of acute and convalescent COVID-19 samples took place in the United States, Italy and Spain. T cells, B-cell-depleted T cells, or PBMCs provided the cDNA or gDNA that served as material.

Under the authors' procedure: Reference gene primer amplification gave estimated nucleated cell counts. Some clones are missing from TCRdb's copy, which holds only in-frame ones; the method was immunoSEQ multiplex PCR. From that table come the V and J calls and clone size; the DNA was used to work out D and trimming. The table records 120,000 or so clones, about 85% of them present only once. V shed 1 base and J 6 bases; nucleotides not matched to a gene: 9. Per germline, CDR1 MDHEN and CDR2 SYDVKM. This CDR3 is built from 16 residues. The clonotype comes from a woman older than 75 with acute or convalescent COVID-19. What was sequenced was peripheral blood. The chain recombines TRBV28 with TRBJ2-1; TRBD1 agrees at 7 bases. This CDR3 reads CASSLYGTVIPNEQFF. In DNA, the CDR3 is TGTGCCAGCAGTTTATATGGGACAGTAATCCCCAATGAGCAGTTCTTC. The whole variable domain, remainder taken from reference TRBV28 and TRBJ2-1, is DVKVTQSSRYLVKRTGEKVFLECVQDMDHENMFWYRQDPGLGLRLIYFSYDVKMKEKGDIPEGYSVSREKKERFSLILESASTNQTSMYLCASSLYGTVIPNEQFFGPGTRLTVL.